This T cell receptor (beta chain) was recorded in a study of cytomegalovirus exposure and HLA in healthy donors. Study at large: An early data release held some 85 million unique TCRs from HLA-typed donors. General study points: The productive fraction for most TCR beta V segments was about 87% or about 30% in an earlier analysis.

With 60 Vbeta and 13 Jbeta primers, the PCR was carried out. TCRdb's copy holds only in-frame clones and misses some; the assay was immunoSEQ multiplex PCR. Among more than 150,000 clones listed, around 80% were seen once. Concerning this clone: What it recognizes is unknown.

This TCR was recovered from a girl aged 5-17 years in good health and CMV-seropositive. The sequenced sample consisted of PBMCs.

The CDR3 loop is CASSLGVAGSTGELFF. The CDR3 DNA follows: TGCGCCAGCAGCTTGGGGGTAGCGGGTTCCACCGGGGAGCTGTTTTTT. This chain connects TRBV5-1 to TRBJ2-2; 7 positions match TRBD2. The length of the CDR3 is 16 residues. J lost 4 bases, V lost 0 bases, and 6 bases had no gene match. The germline gives CDR1 SGHRS, CDR2 YFSETQ.